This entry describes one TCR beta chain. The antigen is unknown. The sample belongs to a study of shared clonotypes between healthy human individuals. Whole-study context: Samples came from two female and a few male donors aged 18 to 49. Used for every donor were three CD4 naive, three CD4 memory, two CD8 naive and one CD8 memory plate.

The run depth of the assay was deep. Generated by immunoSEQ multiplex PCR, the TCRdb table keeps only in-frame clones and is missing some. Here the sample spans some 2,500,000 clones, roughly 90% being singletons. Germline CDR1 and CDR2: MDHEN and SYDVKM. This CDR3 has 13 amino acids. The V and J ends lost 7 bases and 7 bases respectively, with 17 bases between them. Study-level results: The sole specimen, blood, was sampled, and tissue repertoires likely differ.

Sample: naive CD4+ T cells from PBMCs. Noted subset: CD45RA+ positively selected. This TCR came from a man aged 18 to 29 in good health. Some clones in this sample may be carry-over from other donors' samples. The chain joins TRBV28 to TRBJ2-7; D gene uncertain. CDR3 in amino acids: CASTALGFGEQYF. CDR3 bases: TGTGCCAGCACCGCCTTGGGTTTTGGGGAGCAGTACTTC.